The 25 T cell receptor beta chains presented below share a single source sample, sequenced in a study of T-cell reconstitution after alpha-beta-depleted transplantation in children. TCRbeta library construction was performed incorporating unique molecular identifiers. Each CDR3 protein gets one entry after TCRdb re-called the PCR reads with MiXCR. The sample consists of approximately 490,000 distinct CDR3 sequences, 10% to 13% of them appearing once. The sample consisted of PBMCs, taken before TCRalphabeta/CD19-depleted stem cell transplant. All receptors come from a child aged 2 to 10 with inherited bone marrow failure, due to receive a stem cell transplant.

This clonotype appeared a few times. The genes are TRBV5-1 and TRBJ2-3; 7 bases match TRBD1. This CDR3 is 14 amino acids long. V lost 4 bases to trimming and J lost 3 bases; unmatched junction nucleotides: 5. Germline V gives CDR1 SGHRS, CDR2 YFSETQ. The CDR3 protein is CASSNPQGTDTQYF. For the CDR3, the DNA is TGCGCCAGCAGCAACCCACAGGGGACAGATACGCAGTATTTT.

On this clonotype itself: A much larger clone differs from this one at a single base, so this may be a read error. The V and J genes are TRBV7-8 and TRBJ2-1; 12 bases match TRBD2. The CDR3 consists of 18 residues. Germline-derived CDR1 and CDR2 are SGHVS and FQNEAQ. This CDR3 reads CAGSQGLAGHYSYNEQFF. The CDR3 coding sequence is TGTGCCGGCAGCCAGGGACTAGCGGGCCATTACTCCTACAATGAGCAGTTCTTC.

This chain uses TRBV10-3 with TRBJ1-1; 8 positions match TRBD1. The germline V gene encodes CDR1 ENHRY and CDR2 SYGVKD. The ends lost 2 bases at V and 0 bases at J; junction bases unmatched: 2. The CDR3 has 15 residues. In DNA form, the CDR3 reads TGTGCCATCAGTGAGAGACAGGGGATGAACACTGAAGCTTTCTTT. Protein: CAISERQGMNTEAFF.

This clonotype has at least ten counts. The CDR3 DNA sequence: TGTGCCAGCAGTATCTGGGGAGCTAATGAAAAACTGTTTTTT. Encoded protein: CASSIWGANEKLFF. The chain has TRBV2 and TRBJ1-4; D not certain. V lost 5 bases and J 3 bases, leaving 10 bases between the germline ends. The CDR3 runs 14 residues. Germline V lookup: CDR1 SNHLY, CDR2 FYNNEI.

The chain uses TRBV7-2 and TRBJ1-2; D is perhaps TRBD1 (6 bases). CDR3 size: 12 residues. CDR1 is SGHTA, CDR2 FQGNSA, per germline. The V end lost 6 bases, the J end lost 8 bases, and 13 bases lay between the germline ends. The CDR3 coding sequence is TGTGCCAGCAGAGGGGGGGCTATCGGCTACACCTTC. Amino acids: CASRGGAIGYTF. Full variable domain (rest looked up from reference TRBV7-2 and TRBJ1-2): GAGVSQSPSNKVTEKGKDVELRCDPISGHTALYWYRQSLGQGLEFLIYFQGNSAPDKSGLPSDRFSAERTGGSVSTLTIQRTQQEDSAVYLCASRGGAIGYTFGSGTRLTVV.

This clonotype was seen many times. The J gene is TRBJ2-3, the V gene TRBV15; D might be TRBD2 (6 bases). Deletions cut 3 bases from V and 4 bases from J, with 8 bases between. In germline, CDR1 is LNHNV, CDR2 YYDKDF (reference sequence). The CDR3 is 13 amino acids. CDR3 sequence (DNA): TGTGCCACCAGCAGCGGGAGTGCAGATACGCAGTATTTT. It encodes CATSSGSADTQYF. Supplemented by reference TRBV15 and TRBJ2-3, the full variable domain reads DAMVIQNPRYQVTQFGKPVTLSCSQTLNHNVMYWYQQKSSQAPKLLFHYYDKDFNNEADTPDNFQSRRPNTSFCFLDIRSPGLGDTAMYLCATSSGSADTQYFGPGTRLTVL.

The chain joins TRBV4-3 to TRBJ2-7; 7 nucleotides align to TRBD2. The CDR3 contains 16 residues. V was pared by 3 bases and J by 2 bases, with 10 bases of the junction left unmatched. Germline V gene lookup returns CDR1 LGHNA and CDR2 YSLEER. In DNA, the CDR3 is TGCGCCAGCAGCCAGGAGACGGGGGGAGTCCCCTACGAGCAGTACTTC. This encodes CASSQETGGVPYEQYF.

This clonotype appeared a few times. In nucleotides, the CDR3 is TGCAGTGCCTTGAAAACCCTAGCGGGATCCTACAATGAGCAGTTCTTC. Translation: CSALKTLAGSYNEQFF. The chain couples TRBV20-1 to TRBJ2-1; 9 nucleotides align to TRBD2. The CDR3 is made up of 16 amino acids. The J segment lost 1 base and the V segment lost 6 bases, leaving 10 bases of the junction unmatched. Germline CDR1 DFQATT, CDR2 SNEGSKA (reference sequence).

Many counts were recorded for this clonotype. The chain uses TRBV5-1 and TRBJ1-4, with D possibly TRBD1 on 5 matching bases. The CDR3 has 16 amino acids. Germline values: CDR1 SGHRS, CDR2 YFSETQ. V lost 4 bases, J lost 0 bases, and 13 bases lay in between. Written as DNA, the CDR3 is TGCGCCAGCAGCAGCAGGGAGAGAGCAACTAATGAAAAACTGTTTTTT. Its translation: CASSSRERATNEKLFF.

This clonotype was seen at least ten times. The chain uses TRBV2 and TRBJ1-6; TRBD1 is a possible D gene (6 bases). V dropped 4 bases and J dropped 8 bases, with 9 bases sitting between them. Germline CDR1 SNHLY, CDR2 FYNNEI. The CDR3 extends over 13 amino acids. CDR3 in DNA: TGTGCCAGCAGTGGGGGGCCCGATTCACCCCTCCACTTT. Translating it yields CASSGGPDSPLHF.

This clonotype was seen many times. J is TRBJ2-7 and V is TRBV10-3; D gene ambiguous. The germline V gene encodes CDR1 ENHRY and CDR2 SYGVKD. V shed 2 bases and J shed 5 bases, with 7 bases lying between them. The CDR3 has 12 residues. The chain's CDR3 is CAISEKQHEQYF. The CDR3 DNA follows: TGTGCCATCAGTGAGAAGCAACACGAGCAGTACTTC.

This clonotype was detected ten times or more. The chain combines TRBV5-1 with TRBJ2-1, with D perhaps TRBD2 (6 bases). This CDR3 has 15 amino acids. Trimming pared 5 bases from V and 4 bases from J, leaving 16 bases between. CDR1 and CDR2 (germline): SGHRS, YFSETQ. The CDR3 DNA sequence: TGCGCCAGCAGGCACGGAGGGGACTCTTACAATGAGCAGTTCTTC. Its protein is CASRHGGDSYNEQFF.

The V gene is TRBV28, the J gene TRBJ2-1, with D tentatively TRBD1 (5 bases). This CDR3 has 16 amino acids. Germline values: CDR1 MDHEN, CDR2 SYDVKM. The ends were cut back, 6 bases at V and 2 bases at J, with 17 bases in the middle. CDR3 sequence: CASRGIEGATYNEQFF. The CDR3 DNA follows: TGTGCCAGCAGGGGGATTGAAGGGGCGACCTACAATGAGCAGTTCTTC.

This chain links TRBV4-3 with TRBJ2-5, with 8 bases aligning to TRBD1. Trimming removed 1 base from V and 4 bases from J; junction bases left unmatched: 5. In germline, CDR1 is LGHNA, CDR2 YSLEER. The CDR3 totals 15 residues. CDR3 sequence reads: CASSQVGQGGETQYF. CDR3 DNA: TGCGCCAGCAGCCAAGTAGGACAGGGAGGAGAGACCCAGTACTTC.

Ten or more counts support this clonotype. The genes are TRBV20-1 and TRBJ2-7; 7 bases line up with TRBD2. The CDR3 runs 14 residues. The germline V gene has CDR1 DFQATT and CDR2 SNEGSKA (reference sequence). J was trimmed by 0 bases and V by 2 bases; bases with no gene match: 4. Here the CDR3 DNA reads TGCAGTGCTAGACCTAGCGGTAGCTCCTACGAGCAGTACTTC. It yields the protein CSARPSGSSYEQYF.

This clonotype was recorded many times. CDR3 sequence reads: CAISPGLAGNTQYF. The CDR3, as DNA: TGTGCCATCAGTCCCGGACTAGCGGGAAATACGCAGTATTTT. The gene calls are TRBV10-3 and TRBJ2-3; TRBD2 aligns across 12 bases. The CDR3 is made up of 14 amino acids. V dropped 5 bases and J dropped 7; count of bases not matched to a gene: 4. Germline-derived CDR1 and CDR2 are ENHRY and SYGVKD.

V gene TRBV27 combines with J gene TRBJ2-7; D is undetermined. Germline V gene lookup returns CDR1 MNHEY and CDR2 SMNVEV (reference sequence). This CDR3 contains 14 residues. Trimming stripped 4 bases from V and 4 bases from J, with 14 bases between. CDR3 residues: CASSSRHFEYEQYF. The DNA of the CDR3 is TGTGCCAGCAGTTCCCGTCATTTCGAGTACGAGCAGTACTTC.

Notes on this clonotype: This sequence may be a read error, since a much larger clone differs from it by one base. This chain joins TRBV4-3 and TRBJ1-2, with D unclear. Looked up from germline, CDR1 is LGHNA and CDR2 is YSLEER. This CDR3 is 14 amino acids long. Here the CDR3 DNA reads TGCGCCAGCAGCGAGGGAACCCCTAACTATGACTACACCTTC. It specifies CASSEGTPNYDYTF.

This clonotype was detected ten times or more. The gene calls are TRBV24-1 and TRBJ2-1, with 8 bases aligning to TRBD2. V shed 1 base and J 4 bases; nucleotides not matched to a gene: 8. The V gene's germline CDR1 is KGHDR and CDR2 SFDVKD. The CDR3 has 17 residues. This CDR3 reads CATSDFLPASGYNEQFF. In DNA, the CDR3 is TGTGCCACCAGTGATTTTCTACCGGCTAGCGGGTACAATGAGCAGTTCTTC.

The table lists this clonotype with many counts. J is TRBJ2-7 and V is TRBV10-2; D remains unclear. The CDR3 has 13 residues. V was cut by 3 bases and J by 4 bases, with 10 bases left in between. Germline-derived CDR1 and CDR2 are WSHSY and SAAADI. The CDR3 sequence is CASSDRQVYEQYF. CDR3 nucleotides: TGCGCCAGCAGTGACCGGCAGGTTTACGAGCAGTACTTC.

This clonotype was seen repeatedly, ten times or more. The chain uses TRBV19 and TRBJ2-7; D not certain. This CDR3 is built from 12 residues. The V end lost 3 bases, the J end lost 3 bases, and 6 bases lay between the germline ends. The germline gives CDR1 LNHDA, CDR2 SQIVND (reference sequence). CDR3 loop: CASSMDGYEQYF. Here the CDR3 DNA reads TGTGCCAGTAGTATGGACGGCTACGAGCAGTACTTC.

Comment on this clonotype: A single base separates this from a much larger clone, so it may be a read error. The V gene is TRBV6-4, the J gene TRBJ2-7; 12 bases fit TRBD2. CDR1 is MRHNA and CDR2 is SNTAGT in the germline V gene. This CDR3 comprises 19 residues. CDR3 sequence reads: CACSSMTSGSLGILYEQYF. As DNA, the CDR3 is TGTGCCTGCAGCTCCATGACTAGCGGGAGTTTAGGGATTCTCTACGAGCAGTACTTC.

This clonotype was detected a few times. The chain combines TRBV27 with TRBJ2-1, with TRBD2 matching 8 bases. V lost 2 bases to trimming and J lost 7 bases; unmatched junction nucleotides: 10. The CDR3 spans 16 residues. Germline CDR1 is MNHEY and CDR2 is SMNVEV (reference sequence). CDR3 in DNA: TGTGCCAGCAGTTTAGGGTACGGGAGGGCCATAAATGAGCAGTTCTTC. This gives the protein CASSLGYGRAINEQFF.

The sample holds one count of this clonotype. The chain uses TRBV15 and TRBJ1-5; D gene uncertain. Germline V gene sequence: CDR1 LNHNV, CDR2 YYDKDF (reference sequence). V was clipped by 0 bases and J by 3 bases, with 9 bases between them. The CDR3 consists of 15 residues. Here the CDR3 DNA reads TGTGCCACCAGCAGAGACCAAGGCTACAATCAGCCCCAGCATTTT. Its translation: CATSRDQGYNQPQHF.

In this sample, this clonotype turned up many times. J is TRBJ1-1 and V is TRBV12-5; D ambiguous. Germline-derived CDR1 and CDR2 are LGHNT and FRNRAP. The CDR3 runs 12 residues. V lost 3 bases, J lost 8 bases, and 10 bases lay in between. The CDR3 protein is CASGFLNGEAFF. As DNA, the CDR3 is TGTGCTAGTGGTTTTTTAAATGGCGAAGCTTTCTTT.